These 2 T cell receptor beta chains share one sample of origin, sequenced in a study of type 1 regulatory T cells. TCRdb called the reads again in MiXCR, with one record for every CDR3 protein. The sample shows around 62,000 distinct CDR3 sequences, about 69% of them seen only once. These receptors' antigens are unknown. Sequencing was carried out using cultured T cells, either the whole culture or a sorted T cell fraction (not recorded which). The subset: Tr1-enriched cell product generated in vitro against host alloantigens. The receptors were sampled from a human donor in good health.

V is TRBV4-2 and J is TRBJ2-1; D uncertain. Per germline, CDR1 LGHNA and CDR2 YNFKEQ. Trimming pared 1 base from V and 7 bases from J, leaving 11 bases between. This CDR3 region has 14 residues. CDR3 protein: CASSQGPGLNEQFF. CDR3 coding DNA: TGTGCCAGCAGCCAAGGGCCTGGATTGAATGAGCAGTTCTTC.

There are a few counts of this clonotype. The gene calls are TRBV29-1 and TRBJ2-7, with D possibly matching TRBD2 (6 bases). This CDR3 spans 15 amino acids. V gave up 6 bases and J gave up 3 bases, with 21 bases separating them. In germline, CDR1 is SQVTM, CDR2 ANQGSEA. The CDR3 nucleotides read TGCAGCGTGGAGGGAGACTGGGGTGGGGTCTACGAGCAGTACTTC. Translation gives CSVEGDWGGVYEQYF.